Shown below are 23 T cell receptor beta chains from a single sample sequenced in a study of tumor-infiltrating lymphocytes in oesophageal squamous cell carcinoma (dated by TCRdb to between 2015 and 2016). Receptor amplification or capture employed PCR. The sequencing machine was an Illumina HiSeq 2000. Clones were called with MiXCR by TCRdb after fastp trimmed the public reads at Q25, and only in-frame beta chains were retained. A single entry per CDR3 protein holds the most common genes and DNA from its merged rows. Here the sample has about 20,000 distinct CDR3 sequences; roughly two fifths occur a single time. The ten largest make up roughly 12% of the sample. The sample was normal esophageal tissue next to the tumor. The source of these receptors is a male donor with esophageal squamous cell carcinoma.

The chain joins TRBV30 to TRBJ2-1; TRBD1 matches 8 bases. Germline V lookup: CDR1 GTSNPN, CDR2 SVGIG (reference sequence). The CDR3 totals 15 residues. The J segment lost 3 bases and the V segment lost 4 bases, leaving 8 bases of the junction unmatched. CDR3 sequence reads: CAWTPPDRDYNEQFF. DNA for the CDR3: TGTGCCTGGACTCCGCCGGACAGGGACTACAATGAGCAGTTCTTC.

This clonotype was seen many times. The chain couples TRBV6-2 or TRBV6-3 to TRBJ1-1, with 7 bases matching TRBD1. Losses at the gene ends were 5 bases for V and 4 bases for J; bases not matched to a gene: 7. CDR3 length: 14 amino acids. CDR1 and CDR2 (germline): MNHEY, SVGEGT. The CDR3 reads CASSNRGEGTEAFF. CDR3 nucleotide sequence: TGTGCCAGCAGTAACAGGGGCGAGGGCACTGAAGCTTTCTTT.

This clonotype was seen at least ten times. V usage is TRBV7-9 and J usage is TRBJ2-1; TRBD2 matches 12 bases. The V gene's germline CDR1 is SEHNR and CDR2 FQNEAQ (reference sequence). J gave up 7 bases and V 1 base, and 2 bases lay outside the gene matches. The CDR3 sequence is 15 residues long. The CDR3, as DNA: TGTGCCAGCAGCTTAGGACTAGCGGGAGTAAATGAGCAGTTCTTC. Translating gives CASSLGLAGVNEQFF.

This clonotype was observed a handful of times. J is TRBJ1-2 and V is TRBV11-2; D gene unclear. The CDR3 has 13 amino acids. Trimming pared 0 bases from V and 0 bases from J, leaving 2 bases between. Germline V gene lookup returns CDR1 SGHAT and CDR2 FQNNGV. The CDR3 is CASSLEPNYGYTF. The CDR3 nucleotides read TGTGCCAGCAGCTTAGAGCCTAACTATGGCTACACCTTC.

The chain combines TRBV7-2 with TRBJ2-5, with a weak D call TRBD2 (6 bases). The J call may be in error: the DNA end matches TRBJ2-7 better. The CDR3 length is 14 residues. Germline V gene data show CDR1 as SGHTA and CDR2 as FQGNSA. The CDR3 spells CASSLAGGPHEQYF. The CDR3 coding sequence is TGTGCCAGCAGCTTAGCGGGAGGTCCCCACGAGCAGTACTTC.

The V gene is TRBV20-1, the J gene TRBJ2-4; D unresolved. TRBJ2-6 explains the end of the DNA better; the J call may be wrong. Germline CDR1 and CDR2: DFQATT and SNEGSKA (reference sequence). The CDR3 extends over 12 amino acids. The CDR3 here is CSAYSGANVLTF. In nucleotides, the CDR3 is TGCAGTGCTTACTCTGGGGCCAACGTCCTGACTTTC.

This clonotype was seen a handful of times. The chain has TRBV7-6 and TRBJ2-1; no definite D call. The DNA end is a closer match to TRBJ2-7, so the J assignment may be wrong. The CDR3 consists of 12 residues. CDR1 SGHVS and CDR2 FNYEAQ come from the germline V gene. The CDR3 protein is CASSLVGYEQYF. In DNA form, the CDR3 reads TGTGCCAGCAGCTTAGTAGGGTACGAGCAGTACTTC.

To note about this clonotype: Being one base from a much bigger clone, this may be a read error. The CDR3: CASSYSGTGGSNEQFF. The DNA for the CDR3 is TGTGCCAGCAGTTACTCGGGGACAGGGGGCTCCAACGAGCAGTTCTTC. This chain uses TRBV6-6 with TRBJ2-6; 12 nucleotides match TRBD1. The closer fit of TRBJ2-1 to the DNA end suggests the J call may be wrong. There are 16 residues in the CDR3. The germline gives CDR1 MNHNY, CDR2 SVGAGI (reference sequence).

This clonotype has only a few counts. The chain joins TRBV4-1 to TRBJ2-1; no firm D call. Germline V gene sequence: CDR1 MGHRA, CDR2 YSYEKL. The CDR3 has 14 amino acids. Trimming took 4 bases from V and 0 from J, leaving 7 bases between them. The CDR3 loop is CASSLRNSYNEQFF. DNA of the CDR3: TGCGCCAGCAGCCTGCGGAACTCCTACAATGAGCAGTTCTTC.

The genes are TRBV7-9 and TRBJ2-6; maybe TRBD2 (7 bases). Trimming removed 1 base at V and 7 bases at J, with 11 bases between. This CDR3 has 15 residues. Germline V gene lookup returns CDR1 SEHNR and CDR2 FQNEAQ (reference sequence). CDR3 sequence: CASSLGGGGANVLTF. CDR3 bases: TGTGCCAGCAGCTTAGGGGGAGGGGGTGCCAACGTCCTGACTTTC.

This clonotype is deemed medium-sized. The rearrangement links TRBV7-2 to TRBJ2-7, with 12 bases aligning to TRBD2. V lost 1 base to trimming and J lost 7 bases; unmatched junction nucleotides: 8. Per the germline V gene, CDR1 is SGHTA and CDR2 is FQGNSA. This CDR3 is 16 amino acids long. In nucleotides, the CDR3 is TGTGCCAGCAGCTTAGTGACTAGCGGGAGATTCGCTGAGCAGTACTTC. Its translation is CASSLVTSGRFAEQYF.

V usage is TRBV24-1 and J usage is TRBJ2-4, with D possibly being TRBD2 (6 bases). The tail of the sequence fits TRBJ2-7 better, so the J call may be wrong. The germline CDR1 and CDR2 sequences are KGHDR and SFDVKD. The CDR3 spans 13 residues. Written as DNA, the CDR3 is TGTGCCACCAGTGTGGCGGGAACCTACGAGCAGTACTTC. Encoded protein: CATSVAGTYEQYF.

This clonotype appeared many times. The rearrangement joins TRBV10-3 to TRBJ2-1; TRBD2 agrees at 9 bases. Germline CDR1 and CDR2: ENHRY and SYGVKD. J lost 0 bases, V lost 6 bases, and 3 bases had no gene match. The CDR3 consists of 15 residues. Written as DNA, the CDR3 is TGTGCCATCAGGAATAGCGGGAGCTCCTACAATGAGCAGTTCTTC. It encodes CAIRNSGSSYNEQFF.

This clonotype came up a few times. The gene calls are TRBV12-3 or TRBV12-4 and TRBJ2-1, with 11 bases matching TRBD1. The CDR3 has 16 amino acids. V gave up 2 bases and J gave up 6 bases; unmatched junction bases: 6. CDR3 DNA: TGTGCCAGCAGTTTACGGAGGACAGGGGGCCTCAATGAGCAGTTCTTC. Encoded protein: CASSLRRTGGLNEQFF.

This clonotype was observed a few times. The chain has TRBV27 and TRBJ2-6, with a tentative D call TRBD2 (8 bases). Germline V gives CDR1 MNHEY, CDR2 SMNVEV (reference sequence). Trimming cost V 7 bases and J 0 bases, with 19 bases left between them. The CDR3 covers 18 residues. This CDR3 reads CASTRGGQTTSGANVLTF. CDR3 bases: TGTGCCAGCACTCGGGGGGGACAGACTACCTCTGGGGCCAACGTCCTGACTTTC.

The CDR3 DNA follows: TGTGCCAGCAGTCTCCACTACGAGCAGTACTTC. This gives the protein CASSLHYEQYF. This chain joins TRBV7-2 and TRBJ2-7; D gene unclear. The V gene lost 6 bases and the J gene lost 3 bases, with 6 bases spanning the gap. There are 11 residues in the CDR3. The germline CDR1 and CDR2 sequences are SGHTA and FQGNSA.

V is TRBV11-2 and J is TRBJ2-1, with 7 positions matching TRBD2. This CDR3 has 16 amino acids. After removal of 1 base from V and 1 base from J, the junction contained 4 bases not matched to a gene. CDR1 and CDR2 (germline): SGHAT, FQNNGV. The CDR3 nucleotides read TGTGCCAGCAGCTTAGTTGCGGGAGTTTCCTACAATGAGCAGTTCTTC. It yields the protein CASSLVAGVSYNEQFF.

This clonotype was observed at least ten times. The chain joins TRBV19 to TRBJ2-1; 9 bases fit TRBD1. This CDR3 region has 14 residues. V lost 4 bases, J lost 5 bases, and 3 bases stayed unmatched. Looked up from germline, CDR1 is LNHDA and CDR2 is SQIVND (reference sequence). CDR3 coding DNA: TGTGCCAGTAGTACTTGGACAGGGGACAATGAGCAGTTCTTC. This gives the protein CASSTWTGDNEQFF.

The chain uses TRBV6-1 and TRBJ1-1; D is possibly TRBD1 (6 bases). CDR3 length: 12 residues. Per the germline V gene, CDR1 is MNHNS and CDR2 is SASEGT. Trimming took off 7 bases at V and 12 bases at J, with 18 bases between the two ends. CDR3 sequence reads: CASTTGPPVSFF. In nucleotides, the CDR3 is TGTGCCAGCACGACAGGTCCGCCTGTGTCTTTCTTT.

The chain links TRBV7-8 to TRBJ2-1, with 11 bases lining up with TRBD2. Germline assignment: CDR1 SGHVS and CDR2 FQNEAQ. The trim removed 2 bases at V and 4 bases at J, leaving 7 bases unmatched. CDR3 length: 17 amino acids. The CDR3 sequence is CASSLRLAGGDYNEQFF. DNA for the CDR3: TGTGCCAGCAGCTTAAGGCTAGCGGGAGGTGATTACAATGAGCAGTTCTTC.

This clonotype counts as medium-sized. The J gene is TRBJ2-3, the V gene TRBV7-9, with D possibly being TRBD2 (6 bases). Germline V gene lookup returns CDR1 SEHNR and CDR2 FQNEAQ (reference sequence). The length of the CDR3 is 14 residues. The V and J ends lost 5 bases and 6 bases respectively, with 15 bases between them. CDR3 protein: CASSQVAGPDTQYF. Here the CDR3 DNA reads TGTGCCAGCAGCCAGGTGGCGGGGCCTGATACGCAGTATTTT.

V and J are TRBV28 and TRBJ2-7; 8 bases are shared with TRBD1. The J call may be mistaken, given a closer DNA end match to TRBJ1-2. CDR3 length: 13 residues. Germline CDR1 reads MDHEN; CDR2 reads SYDVKM. The CDR3 nucleotides are TGTGCCAGCAGGATGGGACAGGTCTCTGGCTACACCTTC. It encodes CASRMGQVSGYTF.

Comments on this clonotype: A read error may account for a junction end that differs from germline. The chain employs TRBV11-2 and TRBJ2-4; weak D call: TRBD1 (6 bases). The J call may be mistaken, given a closer DNA end match to TRBJ2-5. Germline V lookup: CDR1 SGHAT, CDR2 FQNNGV. The CDR3 is 15 amino acids. The DNA of the CDR3 is TGTGCCAGCACCTTAGGGTGGACAGCTCGAGAGACCCAGTACTTC. It yields the protein CASTLGWTARETQYF.